Presented here are 10 T cell receptor beta chains from one specimen sequenced in a study of early T cells in non-severe SARS-CoV-2 infection. TCRdb fed the 5' RACE reads into MiXCR, producing one record per CDR3 protein. Here the sample spans 80,000 or so distinct CDR3 sequences, 15% to 17% being singletons. The sample consisted of whole blood. The receptor set was obtained from an adult who was a healthcare worker with PCR-confirmed SARS-CoV-2 infection or an uninfected control (not recorded which).

This chain joins TRBV4-1 and TRBJ2-6; no firm D call. The ends were cut back, 1 base at V and 3 bases at J, with 10 bases in the middle. This CDR3 is 16 amino acids long. Germline CDR1 is MGHRA and CDR2 is YSYEKL. The CDR3 DNA reads TGCGCCAGCAGCCAAGTAGGTGGTGGTGGGGCCAACGTCCTGACTTTC. Protein sequence: CASSQVGGGGANVLTF.

The CDR3 nucleotides read TGTGCCACCAGTGATCCCCTAGGCCAAGAGACCCAGTACTTC. Residues: CATSDPLGQETQYF. The rearrangement links TRBV24-1 to TRBJ2-5; no clear D gene. V was shortened by 3 bases and J by 1 base, with 8 bases between the two germline ends. This CDR3 has 14 residues. Germline CDR1 is KGHDR and CDR2 is SFDVKD.

In its sample, this clonotype was seen a few times. The CDR3 spells CSAYTGSLDYGYTF. The CDR3 DNA follows: TGCAGTGCGTACACAGGGTCTTTAGACTATGGCTACACCTTC. The chain uses TRBV20-1 and TRBJ1-2; a possible D gene is TRBD1 (6 bases). Trimming stripped 6 bases from V and 3 bases from J, with 17 bases between. Germline CDR1 reads DFQATT; CDR2 reads SNEGSKA (reference sequence). This CDR3 is 14 amino acids long.

The chain couples TRBV11-3 to TRBJ2-2; D remains unclear. The CDR3 has 14 residues. CDR1 and CDR2 (germline): SGHNT, YENEEA. Trimming pared 5 bases from V and 8 bases from J, leaving 15 bases between. This CDR3 reads CASSPSPTGGELFF. In nucleotides, the CDR3 is TGTGCCAGCAGCCCCAGTCCGACTGGTGGGGAGCTGTTTTTT. The whole variable domain, filled in from reference TRBV11-3 and TRBJ2-2, reads EAGVVQSPRYKIIEKKQPVAFWCNPISGHNTLYWYLQNLGQGPELLIRYENEEAVDDSQLPKDRFSAERLKGVDSTLKIQPAELGDSAVYLCASSPSPTGGELFFGEGSRLTVL.

V and J are TRBV5-1 and TRBJ2-1; D unresolved. V dropped 1 base and J dropped 8 bases, with 13 bases sitting between them. The CDR3 consists of 14 residues. CDR1 and CDR2 from the germline V gene are SGHRS and YFSETQ. CDR3 in amino acids: CASSLIEFGDEQFF. The CDR3 DNA reads TGCGCCAGCAGCTTGATTGAGTTTGGGGATGAGCAGTTCTTC.

This clonotype was seen a single time. This chain joins TRBV7-2 and TRBJ1-2; no reliable D call. This CDR3 comprises 14 residues. Germline assignment: CDR1 SGHTA and CDR2 FQGNSA. The germline V and J ends were trimmed by 0 bases and 0 bases, with 5 bases remaining between them. CDR3 in amino acids: CASSLAQANYGYTF. The DNA for the CDR3 is TGTGCCAGCAGCTTAGCGCAGGCTAACTATGGCTACACCTTC.

The chain carries TRBV29-1 and TRBJ2-7, with D unresolved. This CDR3 has 12 residues. V lost 6 bases to trimming and J lost 0 bases, with 9 bases between them. Germline assignment: CDR1 SQVTM and CDR2 ANQGSEA. CDR3 bases: TGCAGCGTCGAACTGAACTCCTACGAGCAGTACTTC. Amino acid sequence: CSVELNSYEQYF.

This chain links TRBV5-1 with TRBJ2-7, with D possibly TRBD2 on 6 matching bases. Germline V gene data show CDR1 as SGHRS and CDR2 as YFSETQ. The CDR3 has 14 residues. V lost 0 bases, J lost 2 bases, and 9 bases lay in between. CDR3 bases: TGCGCCAGCAGCTTGGCTAGCGATGCCTACGAGCAGTACTTC. This gives the protein CASSLASDAYEQYF.

This chain joins TRBV6-1 and TRBJ2-2; 10 nucleotides agree with TRBD2. The CDR3 is made up of 18 amino acids. Unmatched junction bases numbered 6, after V lost 0 bases and J lost 2 bases. Germline CDR1 and CDR2: MNHNS and SASEGT. CDR3 in amino acids: CASSEAKRTSGNTGELFF. Here the CDR3 DNA reads TGTGCCAGCAGTGAAGCCAAGAGGACTAGCGGAAACACCGGGGAGCTGTTTTTT.

The CDR3: CASSPGSPYEQYF. Written as DNA, the CDR3 is TGTGCCAGCAGCCCGGGGAGTCCCTACGAGCAGTACTTC. This chain links TRBV5-6 with TRBJ2-7; a possible D gene is TRBD2 (5 bases). V was shortened by 4 bases and J by 2 bases, with 10 bases between the two germline ends. The germline gives CDR1 SGHDT, CDR2 YYEEEE. The CDR3 consists of 13 residues.